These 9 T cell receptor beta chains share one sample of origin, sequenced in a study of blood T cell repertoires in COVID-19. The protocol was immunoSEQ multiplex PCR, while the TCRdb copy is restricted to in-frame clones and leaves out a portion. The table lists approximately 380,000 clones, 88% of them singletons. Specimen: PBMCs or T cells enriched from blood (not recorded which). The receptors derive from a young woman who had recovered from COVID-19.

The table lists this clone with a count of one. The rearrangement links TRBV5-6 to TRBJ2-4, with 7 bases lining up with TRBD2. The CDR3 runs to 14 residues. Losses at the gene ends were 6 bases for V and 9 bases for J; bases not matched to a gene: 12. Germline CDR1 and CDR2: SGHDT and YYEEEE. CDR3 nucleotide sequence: TGTGCCAGCACCGGGACCCGCTGGGAGGGCATTCAGTACTTC. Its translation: CASTGTRWEGIQYF.

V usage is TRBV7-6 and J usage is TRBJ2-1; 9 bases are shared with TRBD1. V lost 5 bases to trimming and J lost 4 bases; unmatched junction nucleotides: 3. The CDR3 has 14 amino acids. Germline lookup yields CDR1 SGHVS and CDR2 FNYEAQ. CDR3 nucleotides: TGTGCCAGCAGCGAACAGGGGGCTTACAATGAGCAGTTCTTC. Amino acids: CASSEQGAYNEQFF.

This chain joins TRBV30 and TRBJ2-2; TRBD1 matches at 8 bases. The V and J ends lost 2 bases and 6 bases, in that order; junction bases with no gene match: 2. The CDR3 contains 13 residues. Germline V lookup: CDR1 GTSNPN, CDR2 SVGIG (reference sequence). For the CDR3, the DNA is TGTGCCTGGAGTATACAGGGGGCCGGGGAGCTGTTTTTT. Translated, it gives CAWSIQGAGELFF. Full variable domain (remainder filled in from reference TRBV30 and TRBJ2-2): SQTIHQWPATLVQPVGSPLSLECTVEGTSNPNLYWYRQAAGRGLQLLFYSVGIGQISSEVPQNLSASRPQDRQFILSSKKLLLSDSGFYLCAWSIQGAGELFFGEGSRLTVL.

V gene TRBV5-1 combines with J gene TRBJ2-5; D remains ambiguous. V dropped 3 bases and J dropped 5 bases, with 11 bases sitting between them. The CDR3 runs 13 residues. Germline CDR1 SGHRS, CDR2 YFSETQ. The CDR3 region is CASSSSYMETQYF. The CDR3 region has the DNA TGCGCCAGCAGCTCTTCGTACATGGAGACCCAGTACTTC.

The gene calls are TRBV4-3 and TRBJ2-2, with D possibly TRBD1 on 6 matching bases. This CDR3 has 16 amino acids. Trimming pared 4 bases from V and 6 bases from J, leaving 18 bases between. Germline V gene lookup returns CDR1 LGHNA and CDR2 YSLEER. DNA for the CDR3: TGCGCCAGCAGCCGCGGATCAGGGGTTGTTCCCGGGGAGCTGTTTTTT. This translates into CASSRGSGVVPGELFF.

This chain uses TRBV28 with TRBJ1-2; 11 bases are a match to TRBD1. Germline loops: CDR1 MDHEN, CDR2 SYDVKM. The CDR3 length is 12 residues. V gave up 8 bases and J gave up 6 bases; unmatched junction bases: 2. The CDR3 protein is CASEGQGDGYTF. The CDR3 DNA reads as TGTGCCAGCGAGGGACAGGGGGATGGCTACACCTTC.

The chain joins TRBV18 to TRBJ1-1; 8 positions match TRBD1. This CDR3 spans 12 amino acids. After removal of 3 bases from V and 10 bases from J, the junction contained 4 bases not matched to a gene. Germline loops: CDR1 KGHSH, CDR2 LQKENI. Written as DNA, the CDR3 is TGTGCCAGCTCACCGACACAGGGGGGAGCTTTCTTT. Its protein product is CASSPTQGGAFF. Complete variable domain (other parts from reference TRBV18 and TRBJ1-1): NAGVMQNPRHLVRRRGQEARLRCSPMKGHSHVYWYRQLPEEGLKFMVYLQKENIIDESGMPKERFSAEFPKEGPSILRIQQVVRGDSAAYFCASSPTQGGAFFGQGTRLTVV.

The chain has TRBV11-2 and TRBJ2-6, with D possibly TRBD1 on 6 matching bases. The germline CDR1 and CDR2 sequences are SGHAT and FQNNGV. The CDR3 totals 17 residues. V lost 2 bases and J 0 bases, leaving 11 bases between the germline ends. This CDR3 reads CASSLNRASSGANVLTF. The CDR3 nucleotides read TGTGCCAGCAGCTTAAACAGGGCGTCCTCTGGGGCCAACGTCCTGACTTTC.

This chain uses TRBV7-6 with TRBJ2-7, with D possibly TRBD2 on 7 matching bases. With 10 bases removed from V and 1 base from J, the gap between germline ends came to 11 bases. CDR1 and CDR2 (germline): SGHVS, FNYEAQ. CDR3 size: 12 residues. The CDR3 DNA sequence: TGTGCCATCGGGGGGCCATCCTACGAGCAGTACTTC. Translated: CAIGGPSYEQYF.